This entry features one TCR beta chain sequence. Its antigen remains unknown. In germline, CDR1 is SGDLS, CDR2 YYNGEE. Trimming took off 4 bases at V and 11 bases at J, with 22 bases between the two ends. The CDR3 is made up of 14 amino acids. This sample is part of a study of T cell responses to AZD1222 COVID-19 vaccine. General observations from the study: Close to half of spike-specific TCRs reportedly recognize unmutated variant regions. Among the donors, most were white British and more were female, and clonal diversity was possibly underestimated. Across the whole spike, CD4 TCRs peaked at regions 160-218 and 743-854. Receipt of two AZD1222 doses was followed by a rise in Spike-specific TCR breadth and depth.

Sequenced by immunoSEQ multiplex PCR; TCRdb stores in-frame clones only, minus some. The sample records fewer than 100,000 clones, 70% to 90% being singletons. The receptor was derived from an adult who received the AZD1222 COVID-19 vaccine. This material consisted of peripheral blood, taken 28 days after the second AZD1222 dose. The V gene is TRBV9, the J gene TRBJ2-7; tentative D call: TRBD1 (6 bases). This CDR3 reads CASSPDTDRNHKYF. CDR3 sequence (DNA): TGTGCCAGCAGCCCCGATACCGACAGGAATCACAAGTACTTC.